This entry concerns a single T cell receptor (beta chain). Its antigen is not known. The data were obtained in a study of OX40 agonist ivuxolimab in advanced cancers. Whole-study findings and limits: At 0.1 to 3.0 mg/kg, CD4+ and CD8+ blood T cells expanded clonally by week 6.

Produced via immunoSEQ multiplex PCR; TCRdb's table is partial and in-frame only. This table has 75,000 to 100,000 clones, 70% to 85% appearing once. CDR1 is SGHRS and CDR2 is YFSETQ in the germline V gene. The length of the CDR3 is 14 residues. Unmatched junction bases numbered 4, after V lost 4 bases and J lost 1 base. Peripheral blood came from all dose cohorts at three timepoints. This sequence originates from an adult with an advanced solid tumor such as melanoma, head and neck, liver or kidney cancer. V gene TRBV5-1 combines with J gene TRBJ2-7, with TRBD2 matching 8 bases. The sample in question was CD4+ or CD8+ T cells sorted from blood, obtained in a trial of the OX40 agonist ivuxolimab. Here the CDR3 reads CASSREGQSYEQYF. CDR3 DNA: TGCGCCAGCAGCCGGGAGGGCCAGTCCTACGAGCAGTACTTC.